These 12 T cell receptor beta chains were sequenced from one sample in a study of T cell therapy after organ transplantation (dated by TCRdb to the late 2010s). The protocol used for the library was the immunoSEQ multiplex PCR assay. Drawn from immuneACCESS, this table holds only the in-frame rearrangements with V and J called that TCRdb kept. Clones are partly lost; checked studies trace under half to an unresolved V gene and leave the rest unexplained. Present in this sample are about 1,200 clones, more than 60% of which were seen just once. The ten biggest clones cover 40% to 50% of the sample. The time point label for this specimen denotes: 20-29 weeks after completion of therapy. No cognate antigen is known for these TCRs. The sample consisted of CD8+ T cells from blood, taken after autologous CMV-specific T cell therapy. The receptors derive from a human patient who had received a solid organ transplant and had CMV disease. Following a transplant, some T cells may be graft donor cells, not patient cells.

The genes are TRBV7-9 and TRBJ2-5, with D tentatively TRBD2 (6 bases). V lost 6 bases, J lost 5 bases, and 16 bases lay in between. This CDR3 is 14 amino acids long. Germline V gives CDR1 SEHNR, CDR2 FQNEAQ (reference sequence). This chain's CDR3 is CASSWDFGGETQYF. The CDR3 coding sequence is TGTGCCAGCAGTTGGGACTTCGGCGGCGAGACCCAGTACTTC.

This chain links TRBV10-3 with TRBJ1-2; 9 nucleotides align to TRBD1. With 6 bases clipped from V and 6 bases from J, the junction kept 11 bases outside the gene matches. Germline V gene data show CDR1 as ENHRY and CDR2 as SYGVKD. There are 15 residues in the CDR3. The CDR3 reads CAIRGRDRDWDGYTF. The CDR3 DNA follows: TGTGCCATCAGGGGACGGGACAGGGACTGGGATGGCTACACCTTC.

The chain is built from TRBV28 and TRBJ2-1; D remains ambiguous. Between the trimmed V and J ends, which lost 4 bases and 3 bases, there was a span of 13 bases. CDR1 is MDHEN and CDR2 is SYDVKM in the germline V gene. The CDR3 loop spans 15 amino acids. CDR3 nucleotide sequence: TGTGCCAGCAGTTCCCCCGGAATTATCTACAATGAGCAGTTCTTC. It encodes CASSSPGIIYNEQFF.

This sequence joins TRBV11-2 and TRBJ1-1, with unresolved D. The CDR3 spans 17 residues. Trimming pared 5 bases from V and 0 bases from J, leaving 19 bases between. Germline CDR1 reads SGHAT; CDR2 reads FQNNGV. This CDR3 reads CASSPDVREYLNTEAFF. CDR3 DNA sequence: TGTGCCAGCAGCCCCGATGTTAGGGAATATCTGAACACTGAAGCTTTCTTT.

The CDR3: CASSPARGRGSYNEQFF. In DNA, the CDR3 is TGTGCCAGCAGCCCCGCTCGGGGGAGGGGCTCCTACAATGAGCAGTTCTTC. The rearrangement uses TRBV7-2 and TRBJ2-1; 7 bases line up with TRBD2. Germline trimming cut 5 bases from V and 0 bases from J; bases unmatched to any gene: 10. The CDR3 is made up of 17 amino acids. Germline V gene data show CDR1 as SGHTA and CDR2 as FQGNSA.

This clone is deemed large. The chain combines TRBV6-5 with TRBJ1-2, with 9 nucleotides matching TRBD1. Germline lookup yields CDR1 MNHEY and CDR2 SVGAGI. The CDR3 is 16 amino acids. Trimming cost V 0 bases and J 6 bases; bases outside gene matches: 8. CDR3 nucleotides: TGTGCCAGCAGTTACTCGAATACAGGGGGCGGCAATGGCTACACCTTC. Its translation: CASSYSNTGGGNGYTF.

About this clone itself: Other DNA sequences in this sample translate to the same CDR3. The chain couples TRBV27 to TRBJ2-1; D is unclear. Germline CDR1 MNHEY, CDR2 SMNVEV (reference sequence). The CDR3 sequence is 11 residues long. The V gene lost 3 bases and the J gene lost 6 bases, with 3 bases spanning the gap. The CDR3 region has the DNA TGTGCCAGCAGTTTCGGCAATGAGCAGTTCTTC. Residues: CASSFGNEQFF.

This clone occurred a few times. The V gene is TRBV6-6, the J gene TRBJ1-2, with a tentative D call TRBD1 (5 bases). V lost 8 bases, J lost 2 bases, and 15 bases lay in between. This CDR3 has 14 residues. Germline V gene data show CDR1 as MNHNY and CDR2 as SVGAGI (reference sequence). The CDR3 bases are TGTGCCAGCGCCTATGAGGGACCGAACTATGGCTACACCTTC. Its translation is CASAYEGPNYGYTF.

J is TRBJ2-7 and V is TRBV11-1; D may correspond to TRBD1 or TRBD2 (6 bases each). The V gene lost 10 bases and the J gene lost 5 bases, with 21 bases spanning the gap. This CDR3 is built from 14 residues. Germline CDR1 is SGHAT and CDR2 is FQDESV (reference sequence). CDR3: CATSGGGRSHEQYF. CDR3 nucleotides: TGTGCCACCTCCGGAGGGGGGCGGTCGCACGAGCAGTACTTC.

The gene calls are TRBV28 and TRBJ2-2, with 12 bases identical to TRBD2. CDR3 size: 17 residues. The trim removed 3 bases at V and 6 bases at J, leaving 8 bases unmatched. Germline CDR1 and CDR2: MDHEN and SYDVKM. The CDR3 sequence is CASSFPGLAGEAGELFF. Here the CDR3 DNA reads TGTGCCAGCAGTTTCCCGGGACTAGCGGGTGAAGCCGGGGAGCTGTTTTTT.

The table lists this clone with a count of one. The genes are TRBV27 and TRBJ1-5; TRBD1 is a possible D gene (6 bases). Per the germline V gene, CDR1 is MNHEY and CDR2 is SMNVEV (reference sequence). The ends were cut back, 10 bases at V and 7 bases at J, with 17 bases in the middle. This CDR3 region has 13 residues. The CDR3 spells CATRGGYGQPQHF. CDR3 nucleotide sequence: TGTGCCACCCGAGGGGGGTACGGCCAGCCCCAGCATTTT.

The CDR3 loop reads CATKKRDNLLISGANVLTF. Here the CDR3 DNA reads TGTGCCACTAAGAAACGGGACAACCTTCTTATCTCTGGGGCCAACGTCCTGACTTTC. This chain connects TRBV19 to TRBJ2-6; a possible D gene is TRBD1 (6 bases). Germline values: CDR1 LNHDA, CDR2 SQIVND (reference sequence). CDR3 length equals 19 residues. Trimming removed 10 bases at V and 0 bases at J, with 25 bases between.